This T cell receptor beta chain was retrieved from a study of OX40 agonist ivuxolimab in advanced cancers. The overall study: Ivuxolimab, an antibody acting as an agonist of OX40 (CD134), was used to treat patients. Intravenous ivuxolimab was administered to patients every 2 weeks at 0.01 to 10 mg/kg. One patient with hepatocellular carcinoma and two with cutaneous melanoma, three in all, had partial responses. Prior anti-PD-1, anti-PD-L1 or anti-CTLA-4 therapy did not bar entry, and 30% to 40% had some.

The V segment lost 0 bases and the J segment 8 bases; nucleotides outside the gene matches: 6. Germline-derived CDR1 and CDR2 are SGDLS and YYNGEE. The CDR3 has 15 amino acids. The table came from immunoSEQ multiplex PCR; TCRdb's copy has only in-frame clones and leaves some out. In the table there are tens of thousands of clones, more than 85% of which are singletons. The chain uses TRBV9 and TRBJ2-1, with 9 nucleotides matching TRBD2. This specimen consisted of CD4+ or CD8+ T cells sorted from blood, obtained in a trial of the OX40 agonist ivuxolimab. The clonotype comes from an adult with an advanced solid tumor such as melanoma, head and neck, liver or kidney cancer. The CDR3 region has the DNA TGTGCCAGCAGCGTAGTGGCGGGAGGGCTCGATGAGCAGTTCTTC. Translated, it gives CASSVVAGGLDEQFF.